This T cell receptor beta chain was sequenced in a study of post-analysis software for immune sequencing data. About the research overall: The courses of disease that were included comprised relapsing-remitting, secondary progressive and progressive-relapsing multiple sclerosis.

With respect to this clonotype: Its antigen remains unknown.

Study-level findings and limits: Samples made in the same batch grouped tightly together by F measure. Five or six TRBV segments appeared more often in patients than in controls, and TRBV5-6, TRBV5-1 and TRBV20-1 were among these.

Unique molecular identifiers were built into the TCR beta cDNA libraries. A single record per CDR3 protein comes from TCRdb applying MiXCR to the PCR reads. Altogether roughly 800,000 distinct CDR3 sequences are present, approximately 44% being singletons, with the ten largest covering over 4.5%. Trimming took 8 bases from V and 2 from J, leaving 21 bases between them. This CDR3 region has 16 residues. Source material: blood. The clonotype comes from a girl between 5 and 17 years old with multiple sclerosis. The chain employs TRBV12-3 or TRBV12-4 and TRBJ1-2, with a tentative D call TRBD1 (5 bases). CDR3 protein: CASYGAGYLHNYGYTF. In nucleotides, the CDR3 is TGTGCCAGCTATGGGGCAGGGTACCTCCACAACTATGGCTACACCTTC.